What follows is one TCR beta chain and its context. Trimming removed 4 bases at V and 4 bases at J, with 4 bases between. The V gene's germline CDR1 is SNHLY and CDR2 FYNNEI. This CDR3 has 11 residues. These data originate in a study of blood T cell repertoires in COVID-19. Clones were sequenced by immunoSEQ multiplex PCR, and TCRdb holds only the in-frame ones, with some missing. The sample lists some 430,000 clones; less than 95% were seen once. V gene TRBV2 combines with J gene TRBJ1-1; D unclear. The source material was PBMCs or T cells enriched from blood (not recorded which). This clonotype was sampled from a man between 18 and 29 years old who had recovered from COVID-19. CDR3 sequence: CASSVFTEAFF. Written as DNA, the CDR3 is TGTGCCAGCAGTGTCTTCACTGAAGCTTTCTTT.